Below are 7 T cell receptor beta chains sequenced from a single sample in a study of early stage breast cancer tumors listed by TCRdb under 2017. Receptor libraries were prepared by the immunoSEQ multiplex PCR assay. Held by TCRdb, this immuneACCESS table contains in-frame sequences only and omits some clones. Under half of the omission traces to an unresolved V gene where checked; the cause of the rest is unknown. In all, the sample holds about 31,000 clones, and roughly four fifths of those were seen once. Together, the top ten hold 9.5% to 13% of the sample. The sequenced sample was breast tumor tissue. The receptor set was obtained from a person under 45 with breast cancer.

This clone is a singleton in its sample. V gene TRBV6-5 combines with J gene TRBJ2-2; D tentatively fits TRBD1 or TRBD2 (7 bases each). Per germline, CDR1 MNHEY and CDR2 SVGAGI. The CDR3 length is 14 residues. V shed 4 bases and J shed 5 bases, with 11 bases lying between them. The CDR3 nucleotides read TGTGCCAGCAGTTCAGGGGGGGTTACCGGGGAGCTGTTTTTT. Its translation is CASSSGGVTGELFF.

The chain has TRBV30 and TRBJ1-2, with no clear D. Germline loops: CDR1 GTSNPN, CDR2 SVGIG (reference sequence). There are 13 residues in the CDR3. V was trimmed by 7 bases and J by 0 bases, leaving 12 bases between them. The CDR3: CASTGPANYGYTF. DNA of the CDR3: TGTGCCTCGACGGGTCCAGCTAACTATGGCTACACCTTC.

The sample holds a few counts of this clone. The V and J genes are TRBV6-1 and TRBJ1-5; 9 nucleotides line up with TRBD1. There are 14 residues in the CDR3. Trimming took 3 bases from V and 7 from J; bases not matched to a gene: 4. Germline V gene lookup returns CDR1 MNHNS and CDR2 SASEGT. In nucleotides, the CDR3 is TGTGCCAGCAGTGAGGGGACAGGGCCCCAGCCCCAGCATTTT. This translates into CASSEGTGPQPQHF.

The CDR3: CASTGLAVREQFF. CDR3 DNA: TGTGCCAGCACCGGACTAGCGGTTCGGGAGCAGTTCTTC. The V call is TRBV6-6, the J call TRBJ2-1; 10 positions agree with TRBD2. Trimming cost V 7 bases and J 10 bases; bases outside gene matches: 7. CDR1 and CDR2 from the germline V gene are MNHNY and SVGAGI (reference sequence). CDR3 length: 13 amino acids.

The V and J genes are TRBV30 and TRBJ2-7; maybe TRBD1 (5 bases). CDR1 is GTSNPN, CDR2 SVGIG, per germline (reference sequence). The germline V and J ends were trimmed by 0 bases and 1 base, with 13 bases remaining between them. The CDR3 loop spans 15 amino acids. CDR3 bases: TGTGCCTGGAGTGTACGTCCAGGGCCTTCCTACGAGCAGTACTTC. This encodes CAWSVRPGPSYEQYF.

The V gene is TRBV5-6, the J gene TRBJ2-3; D is possibly TRBD2 (5 bases). The CDR3 is 14 amino acids. The germline CDR1 and CDR2 sequences are SGHDT and YYEEEE. Deletions cut 1 base from V and 7 bases from J, with 13 bases between. CDR3 loop: CASSLPPGSNTQYF. In nucleotides, the CDR3 is TGTGCCAGCAGCTTGCCCCCGGGGAGTAATACGCAGTATTTT.

This clone was recorded a few times. This CDR3 is CAARDRAYNEQFF. The CDR3 region has the DNA TGTGCCGCCCGGGACAGGGCCTACAATGAGCAGTTCTTC. The J gene is TRBJ2-1, the V gene TRBV2; 9 nucleotides match TRBD1. CDR1 is SNHLY, CDR2 FYNNEI, per germline. Trimming removed 11 bases from V and 2 bases from J; junction bases left unmatched: 4. This CDR3 spans 13 amino acids.